Only a few counts were recorded for the clone carrying this T cell receptor beta chain. Its antigen is still unknown. The record originates from a study of blood T cells in healthy people across ages. The CDR3 has 13 amino acids. Germline V lookup: CDR1 MDHEN, CDR2 SYDVKM. Trimming took off 8 bases at V and 2 bases at J, with 10 bases between the two ends. General study findings and limits: Naive CD4+ cell counts and diversity both ran higher in long-lived than in aged donors.

Per sample, a minimum of 6 million PBMCs were isolated. A second PCR, run for roughly 6 to 11 cycles, used a sample-barcoded 5' primer plus a J-beta primer mix. Every single cDNA molecule received a tag from a template-switch adaptor with 12 random nucleotides. In TCRdb, the 5' RACE reads were re-called with MiXCR into one record per CDR3 protein. The sample gives 1.5 million to 1.8 million distinct CDR3 sequences, about 42% of which show up once; 4% is in the top ten. The specimen sequenced was blood. This clonotype was sampled from a woman aged 18-30 years in good health. V and J are TRBV28 and TRBJ2-4, with D possibly being TRBD2 (5 bases). CDR3 residues: CASGPGTKNIQYF. Here the CDR3 DNA reads TGTGCCAGCGGACCGGGAACCAAAAACATTCAGTACTTC.